These 14 T cell receptor beta chains originate from one sample sequenced in a study of blood T cell repertoires in COVID-19 (dated by TCRdb to between 2020 and 2021). Library construction relied on the immunoSEQ multiplex PCR assay. In its TCRdb copy, this immuneACCESS table keeps in-frame sequences only and misses some clones. Where compared with another copy, unresolved V genes explain less than half of these, and the others have no known cause. The sample contains about 60,000 clones, about nine tenths of them found a single time. Together, the top ten hold 2% to 2.5% of the sample. The sample was peripheral blood. These receptors all come from a man in his fifties or sixties with acute or convalescent COVID-19.

This sequence joins TRBV18 and TRBJ2-3; D may be TRBD2 (6 bases). The CDR3 extends over 15 amino acids. Germline V lookup: CDR1 KGHSH, CDR2 LQKENI. V was shortened by 6 bases and J by 3 bases, with 16 bases between the two germline ends. The CDR3 bases are TGTGCCAGCTCCCTTGGGGGGAAAGGGACAGATACGCAGTATTTT. This encodes CASSLGGKGTDTQYF. Based on the CDR3 plus reference TRBV18 and TRBJ2-3, the full variable domain is NAGVMQNPRHLVRRRGQEARLRCSPMKGHSHVYWYRQLPEEGLKFMVYLQKENIIDESGMPKERFSAEFPKEGPSILRIQQVVRGDSAAYFCASSLGGKGTDTQYFGPGTRLTVL.

V gene TRBV9 combines with J gene TRBJ1-5, with 7 bases fitting TRBD1. This CDR3 region has 15 residues. The V gene end was trimmed by 3 bases and the J gene end by 1 base; junction bases not matched to a gene: 4. Per germline, CDR1 SGDLS and CDR2 YYNGEE. The CDR3 DNA sequence: TGTGCCAGCAGCGCGGGACAGTTAAGCAATCAGCCCCAGCATTTT. Its translation: CASSAGQLSNQPQHF.

The gene calls are TRBV2 and TRBJ1-4, with D perhaps TRBD1 (5 bases). Per germline, CDR1 SNHLY and CDR2 FYNNEI. V shed 6 bases and J shed 8 bases, with 22 bases lying between them. This CDR3 has 16 amino acids. In DNA, the CDR3 is TGTGCCAGCAGCGAGCGGGCAGGGCCCGCTGGGGAAAAACTGTTTTTT. As protein: CASSERAGPAGEKLFF.

CDR3 sequence reads: CASSLGTSPYNEQFF. CDR3 bases: TGCGCCAGCAGCCTAGGGACTAGCCCTTACAATGAGCAGTTCTTC. The rearrangement links TRBV5-1 to TRBJ2-1; TRBD2 agrees at 9 bases. The CDR3 runs to 15 residues. In germline, CDR1 is SGHRS, CDR2 YFSETQ. The trim removed 4 bases at V and 4 bases at J, leaving 6 bases unmatched.

This chain uses TRBV7-9 with TRBJ1-2; 8 bases align to TRBD1. The V gene's germline CDR1 is SEHNR and CDR2 FQNEAQ (reference sequence). The CDR3 loop spans 16 amino acids. V trimming: 3 bases; J trimming: 2 bases; junction bases outside the gene matches: 8. CDR3 amino acids: CASSFNQGARNYGYTF. The CDR3 bases are TGTGCCAGCAGCTTCAATCAGGGGGCGCGGAACTATGGCTACACCTTC. Together with reference TRBV7-9 and TRBJ1-2, the CDR3 gives the full variable domain: DTGVSQNPRHKITKRGQNVTFRCDPISEHNRLYWYRQTLGQGPEFLTYFQNEAQLEKSRLLSDRFSAERPKGSFSTLEIQRTEQGDSAMYLCASSFNQGARNYGYTFGSGTRLTVV.

This chain joins TRBV7-2 and TRBJ2-7, with 7 bases matching TRBD1. The CDR3 covers 14 residues. J lost 2 bases, V lost 5 bases, and 6 bases had no gene match. The germline CDR1 and CDR2 sequences are SGHTA and FQGNSA. The CDR3: CASSLGDSTYEQYF. CDR3 coding DNA: TGTGCCAGCAGCCTCGGGGACAGCACCTACGAGCAGTACTTC.

In DNA form, the CDR3 reads TGTGCCAGCAGCCAAGGACAGGGGTGGTTAATGTACTTC. Amino acids: CASSQGQGWLMYF. The rearrangement uses TRBV14 and TRBJ2-7, with TRBD1 identical over 8 bases. CDR1 and CDR2 from the germline V gene are SGHDN and FVKESK. This CDR3 is built from 13 residues. The J segment lost 12 bases and the V segment lost 1 base, leaving 8 bases of the junction unmatched.

CDR3 sequence (DNA): TGTGCCAGCAGCCCAGACAGGGCCACGCAGTATTTT. It yields the protein CASSPDRATQYF. The rearrangement links TRBV16 to TRBJ2-3, with TRBD1 identical over 7 bases. The V segment lost 4 bases and the J segment 9 bases; nucleotides outside the gene matches: 4. Germline CDR1 reads KGHSY; CDR2 reads FQNENV. The CDR3 sequence is 12 residues long.

The rearrangement links TRBV10-3 to TRBJ2-3; the match to TRBD1 covers 9 bases. Germline CDR1 is ENHRY and CDR2 is SYGVKD. This CDR3 comprises 16 residues. With 4 bases clipped from V and 0 bases from J, the junction kept 5 bases outside the gene matches. The CDR3 region is CAISGTGDISTDTQYF. The CDR3 nucleotides read TGTGCCATCAGTGGGACAGGGGACATTAGCACAGATACGCAGTATTTT.

CDR3 in DNA: TGTGCCAGTAGGTTAGCGGGGGTGAGTGGCACAGATACGCAGTATTTT. Translation: CASRLAGVSGTDTQYF. The rearrangement joins TRBV19 to TRBJ2-3, with TRBD2 identical over 9 bases. After removal of 6 bases from V and 1 base from J, the junction contained 8 bases not matched to a gene. CDR1 is LNHDA, CDR2 SQIVND, per germline (reference sequence). The CDR3 is 16 residues long. Together with reference TRBV19 and TRBJ2-3, the CDR3 gives the full variable domain: DGGITQSPKYLFRKEGQNVTLSCEQNLNHDAMYWYRQDPGQGLRLIYYSQIVNDFQKGDIAEGYSVSREKKESFPLTVTSAQKNPTAFYLCASRLAGVSGTDTQYFGPGTRLTVL.

The chain couples TRBV7-2 to TRBJ2-2; 12 nucleotides align to TRBD2. The CDR3 is made up of 18 amino acids. In germline, CDR1 is SGHTA, CDR2 FQGNSA. The junction had 4 bases not matched to a gene; V was cut back by 2 bases and J by 0 bases. The DNA of the CDR3 is TGTGCCAGCAGCTTACTAGCGGGAGGGCCGGCGAACACCGGGGAGCTGTTTTTT. Amino acids: CASSLLAGGPANTGELFF. Using reference TRBV7-2 and TRBJ2-2 for the parts outside the CDR3, the full variable domain is GAGVSQSPSNKVTEKGKDVELRCDPISGHTALYWYRQSLGQGLEFLIYFQGNSAPDKSGLPSDRFSAERTGGSVSTLTIQRTQQEDSAVYLCASSLLAGGPANTGELFFGEGSRLTVL.

The chain is built from TRBV5-5 and TRBJ2-7, with 10 bases aligning to TRBD1. This CDR3 comprises 15 residues. Germline assignment: CDR1 SGHKS and CDR2 YYEKEE (reference sequence). Trimming at V came to 4 bases and at J to 3 bases, leaving 7 bases not matched to a gene. The CDR3 is CASSPRQGAGYEQYF. The CDR3, as DNA: TGTGCCAGCAGCCCTCGACAGGGGGCGGGCTACGAGCAGTACTTC. Filled out from reference TRBV5-5 and TRBJ2-7, the complete variable domain reads DAGVTQSPTHLIKTRGQQVTLRCSPISGHKSVSWYQQVLGQGPQFIFQYYEKEERGRGNFPDRFSARQFPNYSSELNVNALLLGDSALYLCASSPRQGAGYEQYFGPGTRLTVT.

In this sample, this clone turned up a few times. J is TRBJ2-7 and V is TRBV9, with 7 bases fitting TRBD2. From germline, CDR1 is SGDLS and CDR2 YYNGEE. This CDR3 spans 14 amino acids. J lost 1 base, V lost 0 bases, and 1 base had no gene match. The CDR3 DNA reads TGTGCCAGCAGCGTAGCTAGCGGATCCTACGAGCAGTACTTC. Translated, it gives CASSVASGSYEQYF.

The chain joins TRBV9 to TRBJ1-2; 7 nucleotides agree with TRBD1. CDR1 and CDR2 (germline): SGDLS, YYNGEE. This CDR3 is built from 13 residues. V trimming: 3 bases; J trimming: 5 bases; junction bases outside the gene matches: 4. This CDR3 is CASSEGQRYGYTF. The CDR3 region has the DNA TGTGCCAGCAGCGAGGGACAGAGATATGGCTACACCTTC.